Below are 25 T cell receptor beta chains sequenced from a single sample in a study of beta chain features in type 1 diabetes. Reverse transcription of all isolated RNA meant that expressed TCRB transcripts were sequenced. TCRdb's copy holds only in-frame clones and misses some; the assay was immunoSEQ multiplex PCR. This table holds roughly 370,000 clones, about 14% found once. Sequencing was performed on naive CD4+ T cells from blood. These receptors were collected from a man aged 25 to 45 in good health.

This clone was seen more than once but under ten times. This sequence joins TRBV5-5 and TRBJ2-7, with a weak D call TRBD1 (5 bases). Deletions cut 1 base from V and 2 bases from J, with 7 bases between. Germline CDR1 SGHKS, CDR2 YYEKEE (reference sequence). CDR3 length: 13 amino acids. CDR3 coding DNA: TGTGCCAGCAGCTTGCCAGGGACCTACGAGCAGTACGTC. The encoded protein is CASSLPGTYEQYV.

Concerning this clone itself: Other DNA sequences in the sample encode the same CDR3. V and J are TRBV9 and TRBJ2-1; no firm D call. V shed 0 bases and J shed 0 bases, with 10 bases lying between them. CDR1 is SGDLS, CDR2 YYNGEE, per germline. The CDR3 spans 16 residues. CDR3 coding DNA: TGTGCCAGCAGCGTAGTGGGCAGTTCCTCCTACAATGAGCAGTTCTTC. This translates into CASSVVGSSSYNEQFF.

Here the CDR3 DNA reads TGTGCCAGCAGTGCCGAGACTACGGGCAAGACCCAGTACTTC. Protein product: CASSAETTGKTQYF. This chain connects TRBV27 to TRBJ2-5; the D gene is possibly TRBD2 (5 bases). CDR3 length: 14 amino acids. V was clipped by 5 bases and J by 6 bases, with 16 bases between them. Germline CDR1 reads MNHEY; CDR2 reads SMNVEV (reference sequence).

Remarks on this clone: Other DNA sequences of this sample code for an identical CDR3. The chain couples TRBV5-6 to TRBJ2-2; D ambiguous. CDR1 is SGHDT and CDR2 is YYEEEE in the germline V gene. The V end was cut by 2 bases, the J end by 6 bases, with 5 bases between. The length of the CDR3 is 12 residues. Here the CDR3 reads CASSFSPGELFF. DNA of the CDR3: TGTGCCAGCAGCTTCTCCCCCGGGGAGCTGTTTTTT. Using reference TRBV5-6 and TRBJ2-2 for the parts outside the CDR3, the full variable domain is DAGVTQSPTHLIKTRGQQVTLRCSPKSGHDTVSWYQQALGQGPQFIFQYYEEEERQRGNFPDRFSGHQFPNYSSELNVNALLLGDSALYLCASSFSPGELFFGEGSRLTVL.

The rearrangement links TRBV7-2 to TRBJ2-4; D gene unclear. Germline assignment: CDR1 SGHTA and CDR2 FQGNSA. Trimming removed 3 bases from V and 3 bases from J, with 9 bases in between. CDR3 length equals 14 residues. The CDR3 is CASSFGGSKNIQYF. In DNA, the CDR3 is TGTGCCAGCAGCTTCGGCGGAAGCAAAAACATTCAGTACTTC. Using reference TRBV7-2 and TRBJ2-4 for the parts outside the CDR3, the full variable domain is GAGVSQSPSNKVTEKGKDVELRCDPISGHTALYWYRQSLGQGLEFLIYFQGNSAPDKSGLPSDRFSAERTGGSVSTLTIQRTQQEDSAVYLCASSFGGSKNIQYFGAGTRLSVL.

This clone has more than one count but fewer than ten. The chain uses TRBV6-5 and TRBJ2-1; TRBD1 aligns across 8 bases. Unmatched junction bases numbered 6, after V lost 6 bases and J lost 14 bases. From germline, CDR1 is MNHEY and CDR2 SVGAGI. The CDR3 runs 11 residues. CDR3 residues: CASRGGQGEFF. The DNA for the CDR3 is TGTGCCAGCAGAGGAGGACAGGGAGAGTTCTTC.

Regarding this clone: At one end the junction does not follow the germline gene, possibly because of a read error. This chain connects TRBV29-1 to TRBJ1-2; 9 nucleotides agree with TRBD1. The germline V gene encodes CDR1 SQVTM and CDR2 ANQGSEA. The CDR3 loop spans 11 amino acids. The CDR3 here is CSVSDRGWPTF. In DNA, the CDR3 is TGCAGCGTGTCCGACAGGGGGTGGCCCACGTTC.

This chain's CDR3 is CAWSVGTANTEAFF. In DNA, the CDR3 is TGTGCCTGGAGTGTCGGGACCGCGAACACTGAAGCTTTCTTT. This chain links TRBV30 with TRBJ1-1, with D possibly matching TRBD1 (5 bases). Germline lookup yields CDR1 GTSNPN and CDR2 SVGIG (reference sequence). V lost 0 bases to trimming and J lost 1 base, with 9 bases between them. The CDR3 has 14 amino acids.

This chain uses TRBV27 with TRBJ2-5, with 7 bases that match TRBD1. CDR3 length: 13 residues. Germline CDR1 and CDR2: MNHEY and SMNVEV (reference sequence). After removal of 3 bases from V and 6 bases from J, the junction contained 4 bases not matched to a gene. The CDR3 is CASSFYRGQTQYF. The CDR3 DNA reads as TGTGCCAGCAGTTTTTACAGGGGACAGACCCAGTACTTC.

This clone was picked up a small number of times. CDR3 sequence reads: CASSLGGDSSYNEQFF. The CDR3 DNA is TGCGCCAGCAGCTTGGGTGGTGATAGCTCCTACAATGAGCAGTTCTTC. This sequence joins TRBV5-1 and TRBJ2-1; D unclear. The CDR3 runs to 16 residues. V lost 0 bases and J lost 0, with 10 bases in between. Germline CDR1 SGHRS, CDR2 YFSETQ.

The CDR3 spells CASTWGAASGSPLHF. CDR3 bases: TGTGCCAGTACGTGGGGGGCCGCCAGTGGCTCACCCCTCCACTTT. The rearrangement links TRBV19 to TRBJ1-6, with D possibly matching TRBD1 (6 bases). Germline-derived CDR1 and CDR2 are LNHDA and SQIVND (reference sequence). The CDR3 covers 15 residues. The ends were cut back, 7 bases at V and 10 bases at J, with 20 bases in the middle.

This rearrangement joins TRBV29-1 to TRBJ1-2; D is perhaps TRBD1 (6 bases). The CDR3 is 11 residues long. Germline V gene data show CDR1 as SQVTM and CDR2 as ANQGSEA. The CDR3 sequence: CTGQPTYGYTF. The CDR3 DNA follows: TGCACGGGACAACCTACCTATGGCTACACCTTC.

This chain connects TRBV29-1 to TRBJ2-1; 8 nucleotides agree with TRBD2. CDR1 and CDR2 from the germline V gene are SQVTM and ANQGSEA. The CDR3 loop spans 13 amino acids. Germline trimming cut 8 bases from V and 7 bases from J; bases unmatched to any gene: 10. CDR3 protein: CSQSAGGLNEQFF. CDR3 DNA: TGCAGCCAATCGGCGGGAGGTCTGAATGAGCAGTTCTTC.

This chain uses TRBV5-4 with TRBJ1-6; D is unresolved. Germline values: CDR1 SGHNT, CDR2 YYREEE (reference sequence). The CDR3 contains 17 residues. Trimming took off 2 bases at V and 7 bases at J, with 19 bases between the two ends. CDR3 loop: CASSFQPGLRGNSPLHF. The DNA for the CDR3 is TGTGCCAGCAGCTTCCAACCCGGGCTCCGAGGGAATTCACCCCTCCACTTT.

This clone has only a few counts. This chain connects TRBV5-4 to TRBJ2-5; 10 bases map to TRBD1. Germline V gives CDR1 SGHNT, CDR2 YYREEE (reference sequence). J lost 3 bases, V lost 4 bases, and 6 bases had no gene match. The CDR3 spans 15 residues. CDR3 sequence: CASSRPTGGKETQYF. The CDR3 DNA reads TGTGCCAGCAGCCGACCGACAGGGGGCAAAGAGACCCAGTACTTC.

This rearrangement joins TRBV4-2 to TRBJ2-5; possibly TRBD1 for D (6 bases). This CDR3 spans 13 amino acids. Trimming cost V 4 bases and J 5 bases, with 11 bases left between them. CDR1 is LGHNA, CDR2 YNFKEQ, per germline. Written as DNA, the CDR3 is TGTGCCAGCAGCCGGACAGCCGGGGAGACCCAGTACTTC. Translation: CASSRTAGETQYF.

This clone was seen a few times. The chain recombines TRBV2 with TRBJ2-7; TRBD1 might be the D (5 bases). V was clipped by 6 bases and J by 3 bases, with 9 bases between them. The CDR3 has 12 residues. The germline CDR1 and CDR2 sequences are SNHLY and FYNNEI. The CDR3 DNA is TGTGCCAGCAGAGGGGCCGTCTACGAGCAGTACGTC. It specifies CASRGAVYEQYV.

The rearrangement joins TRBV14 to TRBJ1-4; D gene ambiguous. CDR3 length: 16 amino acids. The V end lost 2 bases, the J end lost 5 bases, and 15 bases lay between the germline ends. Germline V CDR1 and CDR2: SGHDN, FVKESK. This CDR3 is CASSQLLGSKNEKLFF. The CDR3, as DNA: TGTGCCAGCAGCCAATTGTTGGGGAGTAAGAATGAAAAACTGTTTTTT.

V and J are TRBV7-9 and TRBJ2-5, with TRBD1 as a possible D gene (6 bases). The ends were cut back, 3 bases at V and 6 bases at J, with 14 bases in the middle. This CDR3 region has 14 residues. Germline-derived CDR1 and CDR2 are SEHNR and FQNEAQ (reference sequence). CDR3 bases: TGTGCCAGCAGCTTTAAGGGGGAGCAAAAGACCCAGTACTTC. This translates into CASSFKGEQKTQYF.

This clone has just a few counts. J is TRBJ2-5 and V is TRBV14; D possibly corresponds to TRBD2 (5 bases). Germline CDR1 is SGHDN and CDR2 is FVKESK. Deletions cut 4 bases from V and 3 bases from J, with 15 bases between. There are 15 residues in the CDR3. CDR3 nucleotides: TGTGCCAGCAGCCCAATGGCGGGCCGAAAAGAGACCCAGTACTTC. It translates to CASSPMAGRKETQYF.

The CDR3 loop reads CASSFGDREYEQYV. CDR3 nucleotide sequence: TGTGCCAGCAGCTTCGGGGACAGGGAGTACGAGCAGTACGTC. V gene TRBV5-6 combines with J gene TRBJ2-7, with 9 bases lining up with TRBD1. CDR1 and CDR2 (germline): SGHDT, YYEEEE. The V segment lost 2 bases and the J segment 4 bases; nucleotides outside the gene matches: 4. CDR3 size: 14 residues.

This clone was seen more than once but under ten times. The DNA for the CDR3 is TGTGCCAGCAGTCCGGGACAGAGACTAGATACGCAGTATTTT. Its translation: CASSPGQRLDTQYF. V is TRBV7-3 and J is TRBJ2-3; 7 bases agree with TRBD1. From germline, CDR1 is SGHTA and CDR2 FQGTGA. Unmatched junction bases numbered 8, after V lost 6 bases and J lost 5 bases. There are 14 residues in the CDR3.

CDR3 loop: CASSPRTSDSDTQYF. The CDR3 DNA reads TGTGCCAGCAGCCCCAGGACTAGCGATTCAGATACGCAGTATTTT. The chain combines TRBV11-3 with TRBJ2-3; 9 bases agree with TRBD2. Germline V lookup: CDR1 SGHNT, CDR2 YENEEA. V lost 5 bases to trimming and J lost 4 bases; unmatched junction nucleotides: 7. There are 15 residues in the CDR3.

The rearrangement uses TRBV30 and TRBJ1-2; D may be TRBD1 (6 bases). This CDR3 region has 14 residues. Germline lookup yields CDR1 GTSNPN and CDR2 SVGIG (reference sequence). V lost 3 bases and J lost 6, with 17 bases in between. This CDR3 reads CAWRMVGAFDGYTF. The CDR3 DNA follows: TGTGCCTGGAGAATGGTGGGGGCTTTCGATGGCTACACCTTC.

This chain joins TRBV4-3 and TRBJ1-1; D unclear. V lost 4 bases and J lost 1, with 16 bases in between. Germline V gene data show CDR1 as LGHNA and CDR2 as YSLEER. The CDR3 covers 16 residues. The DNA of the CDR3 is TGCGCCAGCAGCCCTTATGCATGGCTGCCGAACACTGAAGCTTTCTTT. Translated: CASSPYAWLPNTEAFF.